Listed below are T cell receptor beta chains from one sample, sequenced in a study of Graves' ophthalmopathy and Graves' hyperthyroidism. TCRdb passed the multiplex PCR reads through MiXCR, listing each CDR3 protein once. The sample includes some 350,000 distinct CDR3 sequences, about 18% seen only once; the top ten take roughly 2.3%. Sequencing used peripheral blood. The origin of the receptors is an adult woman with stable Graves' hyperthyroidism. The CDR3 runs from the conserved cysteine through the conserved F or W. A D gene is named only where the DNA matches it firmly. Clone size appears in some rows only: once, few, many, or a class for an expanded clone.

TRBV12-3/TRBV12-4	TRBJ1-5	TRBD1	many	TGTGCCAGCAGGGGGGACAGGGTTAATCAGCCCCAGCATTTT	CASRGDRVNQPQHF
TRBV5-1	TRBJ1-1	.	many	TGCGCCAGCGCCCAGGTAATGGGTTATGATGAAGCTTTCTTT	CASAQVMGYDEAFF
TRBV5-1	TRBJ2-5	.	many	TGCGCCAGCAGCTTGGGGGAGGTTGAGACCCAGTACTTC	CASSLGEVETQYF
TRBV2	TRBJ2-7	.	many	TGTGCCAGCTACTCGGGGAGCGGCGAGCAGTACTTC	CASYSGSGEQYF
TRBV28	TRBJ1-2	.	many	TGTGCCAGCAGTTTTCATCAGGGTGGTAACTATGGCTACACCTTC	CASSFHQGGNYGYTF
TRBV5-1	TRBJ2-7	TRBD2	few	TGCGCCAGCAGCTTGGTACTAGCGGGCGACGAGCAGTACTTC	CASSLVLAGDEQYF
TRBV6-2/TRBV6-3	TRBJ1-5	TRBD1	many	TGTGCCAGCAGTTACTCCCCGGACAGGGTGAATCAGCCCCAGCATTTT	CASSYSPDRVNQPQHF
TRBV7-2	TRBJ1-2	TRBD1	many	TGTGCCAGCAGCAGAGACAGGGGTGCGGACTATGGCTACACCTTC	CASSRDRGADYGYTF
TRBV6-2/TRBV6-3	TRBJ2-6	TRBD1	many	TGTGCCAGCAGTCCCGGGGACAGCGAGAGCTCTGGGGCCAACGTCCTGACTTTC	CASSPGDSESSGANVLTF
TRBV30	TRBJ1-1	.	many	TGTGCCTGGAGGGGGGACACTGAAGCTTTCTTT	CAWRGDTEAFF
TRBV20-1	TRBJ2-7	.	many	TGCAGTGCTAGTCTGTCCTACGAGCAGTACTTC	CSASLSYEQYF
TRBV15	TRBJ1-1	TRBD1	few	TGTGCCACCAGCAGAGATTTATTAAGGGCAGGGGGGAACACTGAAGCTTTCTTT	CATSRDLLRAGGNTEAFF
TRBV28	TRBJ1-1	TRBD1	many	TGTGCCAGCAGACCAGGGGGCATGAACACTGAAGCTTTCTTT	CASRPGGMNTEAFF
TRBV6-5	TRBJ2-5	TRBD1	many	TGTGCCAGCATCACGACAGGGGGCTGGAAGACCCAGTACTTC	CASITTGGWKTQYF
TRBV7-8	TRBJ2-4	.	few	TGTGCCAGCAGCTTTAACGGGCCACCGGCCAAAAACATTCAGTACTTC	CASSFNGPPAKNIQYF
TRBV6-2/TRBV6-3	TRBJ2-7	TRBD1	many	TGTGCCAGCAGTTACTCGAAACAGGGGGCGTTCGACGAGCAGTACTTC	CASSYSKQGAFDEQYF
TRBV9	TRBJ2-5	.	few	TGTGCCAGCAGTTTTACCGGGGCCGGAAAAGAGACCCAGTACTTC	CASSFTGAGKETQYF
TRBV6-5	TRBJ2-2	.	many	TGTGCCAGCAGTCAGCTAGACACCGGGGAGCTGTTTTTT	CASSQLDTGELFF
TRBV2	TRBJ2-7	.	many	TGTGCCACCAAGGGTTCTCTTCTAGCAAGCGAGCAGTACTTC	CATKGSLLASEQYF
TRBV7-3	TRBJ2-5	.	many	TGTGCCAGCAGCTTAAACTTCGCCGAGACCCAGTACTTC	CASSLNFAETQYF
TRBV6-1	TRBJ2-3	TRBD1	few	TGTGCCAGCAGGCCGACGGACAGGGGGCTGTATACGCAGTATTTT	CASRPTDRGLYTQYF
TRBV4-3	TRBJ1-5	.	many	TGCGCCAGCAGCCAAGTAAATGACGGTCAGCCCCAGCATTTT	CASSQVNDGQPQHF
TRBV11-1	TRBJ1-1	.	.	TGTGCCAGCAGCTTAACCCGCGGTTACTTGAACACTGAAGCTTTCTTT	CASSLTRGYLNTEAFF
TRBV4-1	TRBJ1-6	TRBD1	many	TGCGCCAGCAGCTTACAGGCCCGGGACAGCTATAATTCACCCCTCCACTTT	CASSLQARDSYNSPLHF
TRBV6-5	TRBJ2-7	.	many	TGTGCCAGCAGTTATAAACACCGGGGGCGTCTTTTCGAGCAGTACTTC	CASSYKHRGRLFEQYF
TRBV28	TRBJ2-2	.	many	TGTGCCAGCAGGCGAATCAGGGGATCGAACACCGGGGAGCTGTTTTTT	CASRRIRGSNTGELFF
TRBV30	TRBJ2-5	.	many	TGTGCCTGGAGTGCAGGGCTTAGGCTCGAGACCCAGTACTTC	CAWSAGLRLETQYF
TRBV30	TRBJ2-2	.	many	TGTGCCTTTGCCTACACCGGGGAGCTGTTTTTT	CAFAYTGELFF
TRBV6-5	TRBJ1-1	.	.	TGTGCCAGCAGTTACCGAGAATACGGAAAAACTGAAGCTTTCTTT	CASSYREYGKTEAFF
TRBV28	TRBJ2-4	.	many	TGTGCCAGCAGCCGGACCGGGGGTCTTAAGTACTTC	CASSRTGGLKYF
TRBV4-1	TRBJ1-5	.	.	TGCGCCAGCAGCCAAGATTGGCCTGATAGCAATCAGCCCCAGCATTTT	CASSQDWPDSNQPQHF
TRBV10-3	TRBJ2-5	TRBD2	many	TGTGCCATCAGTTTGGGACTAGAGGAGACCCAGTACTTC	CAISLGLEETQYF
TRBV28	TRBJ1-2	.	many	TGTGCCAGCAGTCGAACCCAGGGCCACTATGGCTACACCTTC	CASSRTQGHYGYTF
TRBV11-2	TRBJ2-7	.	.	TGTGCCAGCCGCCGGGGCCCGAGCCCCTACGAGCAGTACTTC	CASRRGPSPYEQYF
TRBV13	TRBJ2-7	TRBD2	many	TGTGCCAGCAGCCCGGGACTAGCGTCTACCTACGAGCAGTACTTC	CASSPGLASTYEQYF
TRBV6-5	TRBJ2-7	.	many	TGTGCCAGCAGTTACTTAGGCAGTCAGATTCCGGGGGAGCAGTACTTC	CASSYLGSQIPGEQYF
TRBV29-1	TRBJ1-2	.	many	TGCAGCGTTGAAGTTGGGGGTTATGGCTACACCTTC	CSVEVGGYGYTF
TRBV19	TRBJ1-5	.	many	TGTGCCAGTAGTATTGTGAAGGGGTTGAATCAGCCCCAGCATTTT	CASSIVKGLNQPQHF
TRBV25-1	TRBJ1-2	.	many	TGTGCCATTCAAGTCAGGCTTTGGGGCTACACCTTC	CAIQVRLWGYTF
TRBV10-3	TRBJ2-7	.	many	TGTGCCATCAATCGTGACAGTGGATACGAGCAGTACTTC	CAINRDSGYEQYF
TRBV6-1	TRBJ2-7	TRBD1	once	TGTGCCAGCAGTGCAGGGGGTGCGGCTTGGGAGCAGTACTTC	CASSAGGAAWEQYF
TRBV11-2	TRBJ2-5	TRBD2	.	TGTGCCAGCAGCATTAGCGGGAGGTGGCAAGAGACCCAGTACTTC	CASSISGRWQETQYF
TRBV12-3/TRBV12-4	TRBJ1-2	.	many	TGTGCCAGCAGTTTACGGCAGGGAGAAGTAAGCGGCTACACCTTC	CASSLRQGEVSGYTF
TRBV19	TRBJ2-3	.	.	TGTGCCAGTAGTATAGCTGGAAGGGAAACAGATACGCAGTATTTT	CASSIAGRETDTQYF
TRBV12-5	TRBJ1-1	.	many	TGTGCTAGTGGTTTGGGGGGCGGGTTGAACACTGAAGCTTTCTTT	CASGLGGGLNTEAFF
TRBV2	TRBJ2-2	TRBD2	many	TGTGCCAGCAACGATCTAGCGGGAGCGAACACCGGGGAGCTGTTTTTT	CASNDLAGANTGELFF
TRBV29-1	TRBJ2-7	.	many	TGCAGCGTTGAAAGATCAGCGGGCTCGTCCGAGCAGTACTTC	CSVERSAGSSEQYF
TRBV20-1	TRBJ2-5	TRBD2	few	TGCAGTGCTAGAGATGGCGGGAGGCCGATCCAAGAGACCCAGTACTTC	CSARDGGRPIQETQYF
TRBV5-1	TRBJ2-7	TRBD1	many	TGCGCCAGCAGTACCACCCGCTGGACAGGGGACTTTTCCTACGAGCAGTACTTC	CASSTTRWTGDFSYEQYF
TRBV19	TRBJ1-1	.	once	TGTGCCAGTATGGACAGTATGAACACTGAAGCTTTCTTT	CASMDSMNTEAFF
TRBV6-2/TRBV6-3	TRBJ2-7	TRBD2	many	TGTGCCAGCAGGGATCCGGCGGGAGAAACCTACGAGCAGTACTTC	CASRDPAGETYEQYF
TRBV7-9	TRBJ1-2	.	.	TGTGCCAGCAGCTTAGTTGACGGCTACTATGGCTACACCTTC	CASSLVDGYYGYTF
TRBV29-1	TRBJ2-7	.	many	TGCAGCGTTCTACCCCAGGGGGGAACAGGCTCCTACGAGCAGTACTTC	CSVLPQGGTGSYEQYF
TRBV27	TRBJ2-7	.	many	TGTGCCAGCAGTTCTTCCGACTCCGGGACCCCCTACGAGCAGTACTTC	CASSSSDSGTPYEQYF